This TCR beta chain was recorded in a study of beta chain features in type 1 diabetes. This clone was counted a few times. Its antigen is unknown. The CDR3 runs to 13 residues. The germline gives CDR1 GTSNPN, CDR2 SVGIG (reference sequence). The ends lost 3 bases at V and 9 bases at J; junction bases unmatched: 6. Study-level findings and limits: Type 1 diabetes patients had moderately but significantly shorter TCRB CDR3s in all four CD4+ subsets. Type 1 diabetes patients had fewer VDJ junction insertions and more deletions.

The entirety of the isolated RNA underwent reverse transcription, so expressed TCRB transcripts were sequenced. This table comes from immunoSEQ multiplex PCR, and its TCRdb copy is limited to in-frame clones, with some not included. The repertoire holds around 360,000 clones, with around 13% as singletons. The sample was naive CD4+ T cells from blood. This sequence originates from a woman between 18 and 29 years old with type 1 diabetes. This chain connects TRBV30 to TRBJ2-1; 9 bases map to TRBD1. The CDR3 DNA follows: TGTGCCTGGAGCCGGGGGGACAGGGTTGAGCAGTTCTTC. As protein: CAWSRGDRVEQFF.